These 31 T cell receptor beta chains were sequenced from one sample in a study of shared clonotypes between healthy human individuals. The method was immunoSEQ multiplex PCR; TCRdb's version includes in-frame clones alone and lacks a portion of them. There are roughly 1.4 million clones in the sample; approximately 98.5% occur only once, and about 0.4% lies in the top ten. Material for sequencing was naive CD4+ T cells sorted from blood. The subset here: CD45RA+ positively selected. All receptors come from a man aged 30-40 years in good health.

The chain joins TRBV15 to TRBJ1-5, with D tentatively TRBD1 (5 bases). V dropped 0 bases and J dropped 2 bases, with 8 bases sitting between them. The CDR3 covers 15 residues. CDR1 LNHNV and CDR2 YYDKDF come from the germline V gene (reference sequence). The CDR3 here is CATSREVGGNQPQHF. CDR3 DNA: TGTGCCACCAGCAGAGAGGTGGGGGGCAATCAGCCCCAGCATTTT.

This chain links TRBV29-1 with TRBJ2-5; D might be TRBD2 (6 bases). Germline CDR1 SQVTM, CDR2 ANQGSEA. The CDR3 extends over 13 amino acids. Trimming took off 7 bases at V and 2 bases at J, with 14 bases between the two ends. CDR3 in amino acids: CSADRGTQETQYF. The CDR3 region has the DNA TGCAGCGCCGACCGGGGGACTCAAGAGACCCAGTACTTC.

As regards this clone: A read error may account for a junction end that differs from germline. This chain uses TRBV2 with TRBJ2-1; 12 bases agree with TRBD2. Looked up from germline, CDR1 is SNHLY and CDR2 is FYNNEI. The CDR3 sequence is 15 residues long. In DNA, the CDR3 is TGTGCCAGCAGTGGACTAGCGGGAGCCTATAATGAGCAGTTCTTC. This gives the protein CASSGLAGAYNEQFF.

The chain uses TRBV6-5 and TRBJ2-1; 9 bases agree with TRBD2. Trimming cost V 4 bases and J 8 bases; bases outside gene matches: 9. The CDR3 runs to 15 residues. Per germline, CDR1 MNHEY and CDR2 SVGAGI. CDR3 bases: TGTGCCAGCAGTTTCGGCGGGAGGGCCGACGATGAGCAGTTCTTC. It codes for CASSFGGRADDEQFF.

The chain joins TRBV5-6 to TRBJ2-7; D gene uncertain. Between the trimmed V and J ends, which lost 7 bases and 4 bases, there was a span of 15 bases. CDR1 and CDR2 (germline): SGHDT, YYEEEE. The CDR3 covers 13 residues. This CDR3 reads CASQTHRMYEQYF. The CDR3 DNA is TGTGCCAGCCAGACTCATCGGATGTACGAGCAGTACTTC.

The chain employs TRBV18 and TRBJ1-5; D unresolved. CDR3 length: 14 amino acids. Trimming took 3 bases from V and 3 from J, leaving 9 bases between them. The germline gives CDR1 KGHSH, CDR2 LQKENI. In DNA, the CDR3 is TGTGCCAGCTCACCGGTCCCTCTCAATCAGCCCCAGCATTTT. This codes for CASSPVPLNQPQHF.

V and J are TRBV13 and TRBJ2-7, with 8 bases aligning to TRBD1. V dropped 2 bases and J dropped 8; count of bases not matched to a gene: 5. This CDR3 contains 13 residues. Germline assignment: CDR1 PRHDT and CDR2 FYEKMQ (reference sequence). CDR3 residues: CASSLWDRSKQYF. The DNA of the CDR3 is TGTGCCAGCAGCTTATGGGACAGGTCCAAGCAGTACTTC. Full variable domain (missing parts from reference TRBV13 and TRBJ2-7): AAGVIQSPRHLIKEKRETATLKCYPIPRHDTVYWYQQGPGQDPQFLISFYEKMQSDKGSIPDRFSAQQFSDYHSELNMSSLELGDSALYFCASSLWDRSKQYFGPGTRLTVT.

The chain uses TRBV2 and TRBJ1-2; perhaps TRBD1 as D (5 bases). This CDR3 contains 13 residues. CDR1 is SNHLY, CDR2 FYNNEI, per germline. With 7 bases removed from V and 5 bases from J, the gap between germline ends came to 14 bases. The CDR3 here is CASTGRDDYGYTF. The CDR3 DNA reads TGTGCCAGCACCGGCAGGGATGATTATGGCTACACCTTC.

The V gene is TRBV7-7, the J gene TRBJ2-3; D may be TRBD1 (5 bases). V was shortened by 4 bases and J by 0 bases, with 11 bases between the two germline ends. The CDR3 sequence is 15 residues long. Germline CDR1 is SSHAT and CDR2 is FNYEAQ (reference sequence). DNA of the CDR3: TGTGCCAGCAGCTGGGGCCATGCTAGCACAGATACGCAGTATTTT. It is translated as CASSWGHASTDTQYF.

The J gene is TRBJ2-7, the V gene TRBV5-1; D is perhaps TRBD2 (5 bases). The CDR3 is made up of 15 amino acids. The V gene's germline CDR1 is SGHRS and CDR2 YFSETQ. Between the trimmed V and J ends, which lost 1 base and 5 bases, there was a span of 16 bases. CDR3 bases: TGCGCCAGCAGCTTGTCGCGGGCGATGACCCACGAGCAGTACTTC. Its translation is CASSLSRAMTHEQYF.

The genes are TRBV12-5 and TRBJ1-3; D gene ambiguous. The CDR3 covers 13 residues. Trimming removed 5 bases from V and 0 bases from J, with 5 bases in between. Germline assignment: CDR1 LGHNT and CDR2 FRNRAP. The CDR3 DNA follows: TGTGCTAGTGGTCCCAGCTCTGGAAACACCATATATTTT. This translates into CASGPSSGNTIYF.

In its sample, this clone was seen once. The chain employs TRBV7-9 and TRBJ1-2; D unclear. The germline V and J ends were trimmed by 0 bases and 2 bases, with 13 bases remaining between them. Germline V gene sequence: CDR1 SEHNR, CDR2 FQNEAQ (reference sequence). This CDR3 is built from 16 residues. CDR3 sequence: CASSLASQSRNYGYTF. Here the CDR3 DNA reads TGTGCCAGCAGCTTAGCGTCTCAGAGTAGAAACTATGGCTACACCTTC.

The chain recombines TRBV15 with TRBJ2-7; 11 nucleotides line up with TRBD1. The CDR3 has 14 amino acids. CDR1 and CDR2 from the germline V gene are LNHNV and YYDKDF (reference sequence). The V and J ends lost 4 bases and 4 bases, in that order; junction bases with no gene match: 3. CDR3 protein: CATSKDRGPYEQYF. CDR3 bases: TGTGCCACCAGCAAGGACAGGGGGCCGTACGAGCAGTACTTC.

The CDR3 sequence is CASSPRTSGIPPYEQYF. CDR3 nucleotide sequence: TGTGCCAGCAGCCCCCGGACTAGCGGAATTCCCCCCTACGAGCAGTACTTC. J is TRBJ2-7 and V is TRBV13; 10 bases match TRBD2. V shed 5 bases and J 2 bases; nucleotides not matched to a gene: 12. The germline gives CDR1 PRHDT, CDR2 FYEKMQ (reference sequence). This CDR3 has 17 residues.

The DNA for the CDR3 is TGCGCCAGCAGCTTGGGGGCGGGAGTAGTTGGGACCCAGTACTTC. Its translation: CASSLGAGVVGTQYF. The chain employs TRBV5-1 and TRBJ2-5, with 7 positions matching TRBD2. Trimming at V came to 0 bases and at J to 7 bases, leaving 9 bases not matched to a gene. The CDR3 is 15 residues long. Germline CDR1 and CDR2: SGHRS and YFSETQ.

The chain carries TRBV5-6 and TRBJ2-5; 8 bases align to TRBD1. J gave up 4 bases and V 4 bases, and 3 bases lay outside the gene matches. The length of the CDR3 is 13 residues. Germline CDR1 SGHDT, CDR2 YYEEEE. The DNA of the CDR3 is TGTGCCAGCAGCCACGGACAGGGAGAGACCCAGTACTTC. Translating gives CASSHGQGETQYF. Using reference TRBV5-6 and TRBJ2-5 for the parts outside the CDR3, the full variable domain is DAGVTQSPTHLIKTRGQQVTLRCSPKSGHDTVSWYQQALGQGPQFIFQYYEEEERQRGNFPDRFSGHQFPNYSSELNVNALLLGDSALYLCASSHGQGETQYFGPGTRLLVL.

V usage is TRBV6-5 and J usage is TRBJ1-2; 8 nucleotides line up with TRBD1. Germline CDR1 is MNHEY and CDR2 is SVGAGI. Trimming cost V 0 bases and J 4 bases; bases outside gene matches: 4. This CDR3 has 15 residues. This chain's CDR3 is CASSYSPGGVYGYTF. DNA of the CDR3: TGTGCCAGCAGTTACTCACCAGGGGGCGTCTATGGCTACACCTTC.

This clone has a single count. The rearrangement links TRBV9 to TRBJ2-7, with D unresolved. The CDR3 sequence is 11 residues long. V lost 5 bases, J lost 6 bases, and 9 bases lay in between. Germline V gene sequence: CDR1 SGDLS, CDR2 YYNGEE. CDR3 nucleotides: TGTGCCAGCAGAAAGGCCGGCGAGCAGTACTTC. Translated: CASRKAGEQYF.

The rearrangement links TRBV4-1 to TRBJ2-1, with TRBD2 matching over 8 bases. V shed 8 bases, J shed 0 bases, and the junction held 6 bases outside the gene matches. The CDR3 has 15 amino acids. Germline V gene sequence: CDR1 MGHRA, CDR2 YSYEKL. The CDR3 nucleotides read TGCGCCAGCTCTTTGGGGACTAGCTCCTACAATGAGCAGTTCTTC. This translates into CASSLGTSSYNEQFF.

Regarding this clone: At one of its ends the junction is not consistent with the germline gene, which may arise from a read error. This chain joins TRBV29-1 and TRBJ2-5; D is unresolved. CDR1 SQVTM and CDR2 ANQGSEA come from the germline V gene. CDR3 length: 11 residues. The CDR3 bases are TGCAGCGTTGATGCGGTGGATCCCGCACACTTC. Translating gives CSVDAVDPAHF.

This clone is a singleton in its sample. The chain has TRBV5-1 and TRBJ2-7; TRBD2 agrees at 10 bases. CDR3 length equals 15 residues. Germline V CDR1 and CDR2: SGHRS, YFSETQ. V lost 1 base to trimming and J lost 6 bases; unmatched junction nucleotides: 7. CDR3 in DNA: TGCGCCAGCAGCTTGCCCCTAGCGGGAGCTGTCGAGCAGTACTTC. It encodes CASSLPLAGAVEQYF.

V is TRBV7-3 and J is TRBJ2-5; D remains unclear. The CDR3 length is 12 residues. CDR1 and CDR2 (germline): SGHTA, FQGTGA. The V end was cut by 2 bases, the J end by 3 bases, with 4 bases between. The CDR3 bases are TGTGCCAGCAGCTTACGCAAAGAGACCCAGTACTTC. The encoded protein is CASSLRKETQYF.

This clone was seen only once. The chain links TRBV4-1 to TRBJ2-1; no reliable D call. The germline V and J ends were trimmed by 4 bases and 7 bases, with 14 bases remaining between them. The germline gives CDR1 MGHRA, CDR2 YSYEKL. There are 14 residues in the CDR3. The CDR3 DNA follows: TGCGCCAGCAGCCTCCCCCGATCGCTTAATGAGCAGTTCTTC. This encodes CASSLPRSLNEQFF.

This clone has a single count. The CDR3: CASSQVPFRQGETQYF. The CDR3 DNA follows: TGTGCCAGCAGCCAAGTGCCATTCCGACAGGGAGAGACCCAGTACTTC. V gene TRBV14 combines with J gene TRBJ2-5; TRBD1 matches 7 bases. J lost 4 bases, V lost 1 base, and 9 bases had no gene match. This CDR3 comprises 16 residues. CDR1 is SGHDN and CDR2 is FVKESK in the germline V gene.

The V call is TRBV2, the J call TRBJ2-1, with D possibly matching TRBD2 (5 bases). The V gene's germline CDR1 is SNHLY and CDR2 FYNNEI. This CDR3 region has 14 residues. V was trimmed by 3 bases and J by 1 base, leaving 7 bases between them. CDR3 in amino acids: CASSDQRSYNEQFF. CDR3 in DNA: TGTGCCAGCAGTGATCAGCGGTCCTACAATGAGCAGTTCTTC.

J is TRBJ1-4 and V is TRBV6-5; 7 bases map to TRBD1. This CDR3 is 15 amino acids long. The V gene's germline CDR1 is MNHEY and CDR2 SVGAGI. V dropped 8 bases and J dropped 7; count of bases not matched to a gene: 13. The DNA for the CDR3 is TGTGCCAGCCGAGACAGGGAGAGACTCGGTGAAAAACTGTTTTTT. Its translation: CASRDRERLGEKLFF.

The CDR3 DNA reads as TGTGCCAGCACTACTTCGATAGGGGGCGGCTACGAGCAGTACTTC. It yields the protein CASTTSIGGGYEQYF. The gene calls are TRBV28 and TRBJ2-7; TRBD1 matches at 7 bases. Germline lookup yields CDR1 MDHEN and CDR2 SYDVKM. J gave up 3 bases and V 7 bases, and 12 bases lay outside the gene matches. The CDR3 extends over 15 amino acids.

The gene calls are TRBV2 and TRBJ1-2; D is undetermined. This CDR3 contains 13 residues. V was pared by 6 bases and J by 6 bases, with 14 bases between. The V gene's germline CDR1 is SNHLY and CDR2 FYNNEI. CDR3 residues: CASSISIEDGYTF. DNA for the CDR3: TGTGCCAGCAGCATAAGTATTGAGGATGGCTACACCTTC.

The CDR3 DNA reads as TGTGCCAGTAGTATATCCGGACCTCACTATCGAGAGACCCAGTACTTC. Translation gives CASSISGPHYRETQYF. The rearrangement joins TRBV19 to TRBJ2-5; no firm D call. This CDR3 comprises 16 residues. Germline V gene data show CDR1 as LNHDA and CDR2 as SQIVND (reference sequence). Between the trimmed V and J ends, which lost 2 bases and 4 bases, there was a span of 17 bases.

This sequence joins TRBV6-5 and TRBJ1-4, with a weak D call TRBD1 (5 bases). The CDR3 sequence is 13 residues long. Trimming left V 5 bases short and J 8 bases short, with 12 bases between. CDR1 is MNHEY, CDR2 SVGAGI, per germline. This CDR3 reads CASSTSGREKLFF. The CDR3 DNA sequence: TGTGCCAGCAGTACCTCAGGGAGGGAAAAACTGTTTTTT.

J is TRBJ1-2 and V is TRBV7-9; 7 positions agree with TRBD1. The trim removed 4 bases at V and 8 bases at J, leaving 10 bases unmatched. CDR3 length: 14 amino acids. Germline CDR1 reads SEHNR; CDR2 reads FQNEAQ (reference sequence). The CDR3 bases are TGTGCCAGCAGCTCCCTGACAGGGAGAAAGGGCTACACCTTC. This sequence encodes CASSSLTGRKGYTF.